Following are 21 T cell receptor beta chains from one sample sequenced in a study of vaccination and CD4 T cells after COVID-19. One entry per CDR3 protein results from TCRdb running MiXCR on the PCR reads. Of about 31,000 distinct CDR3 sequences listed, approximately 49% are singletons. Time point reported: late sampling 161 to 241 days after vaccination in a few convalescent patients. Material: CD4+ T cells from blood, obtained about 7 months after SARS-CoV-2 vaccination. The receptors stem from a human donor who had recovered from COVID-19.

The chain carries TRBV20-1 and TRBJ1-2; D is perhaps TRBD1 (5 bases). The CDR3 has 14 amino acids. V lost 4 bases and J 4 bases, leaving 16 bases between the germline ends. CDR1 is DFQATT, CDR2 SNEGSKA, per germline (reference sequence). CDR3 residues: CSATRAARGYGYTF. CDR3 DNA sequence: TGCAGTGCTACCCGGGCAGCTAGGGGCTATGGCTACACCTTC.

This rearrangement joins TRBV6-5 to TRBJ2-3, with D perhaps matching TRBD1 or TRBD2 (5 bases each). This CDR3 comprises 13 residues. Trimming removed 2 bases from V and 5 bases from J, with 8 bases in between. Looked up from germline, CDR1 is MNHEY and CDR2 is SVGAGI. CDR3 DNA sequence: TGTGCCAGCAGTTACAGAGGGGAAGATACGCAGTATTTT. It yields the protein CASSYRGEDTQYF.

J is TRBJ2-2 and V is TRBV28, with 12 bases fitting TRBD2. Germline lookup yields CDR1 MDHEN and CDR2 SYDVKM. The V gene end was trimmed by 3 bases and the J gene end by 2 bases; junction bases not matched to a gene: 4. CDR3 length: 17 residues. This CDR3 is CASSFYGLAGNTGELFF. CDR3 nucleotide sequence: TGTGCCAGCAGTTTCTACGGACTAGCGGGAAACACCGGGGAGCTGTTTTTT.

This clonotype was seen more than once but under ten times. The rearrangement joins TRBV20-1 to TRBJ2-2; 8 bases line up with TRBD2. The CDR3 covers 16 residues. The J segment lost 0 bases and the V segment lost 6 bases, leaving 9 bases of the junction unmatched. The V gene's germline CDR1 is DFQATT and CDR2 SNEGSKA (reference sequence). Here the CDR3 DNA reads TGCAGTGCCACATCGGTCGGGGGGGCGAACACCGGGGAGCTGTTTTTT. This codes for CSATSVGGANTGELFF.

The V call is TRBV6-1, the J call TRBJ1-2, with a weak D call TRBD1 (6 bases). The V end was cut by 6 bases, the J end by 7 bases, with 18 bases between. The CDR3 consists of 14 residues. Germline CDR1 reads MNHNS; CDR2 reads SASEGT. The CDR3, as DNA: TGTGCCAGCAGACCGAAAGGACAGACTGGTGGCTACACCTTC. Protein sequence: CASRPKGQTGGYTF.

The chain couples TRBV28 to TRBJ2-1, with D possibly matching TRBD2 (6 bases). Per the germline V gene, CDR1 is MDHEN and CDR2 is SYDVKM. Trimming stripped 7 bases from V and 8 bases from J, with 15 bases between. The CDR3 has 13 amino acids. CDR3 sequence: CASISPGLYEQFF. In DNA form, the CDR3 reads TGTGCCAGCATCAGCCCGGGACTCTATGAGCAGTTCTTC.

In DNA, the CDR3 is TGTGCCAGCAGTTACTTAGGAAACACTGAAGCTTTCTTT. This sequence encodes CASSYLGNTEAFF. V usage is TRBV6-5 and J usage is TRBJ1-1, with D uncertain. The CDR3 runs 13 residues. V lost 1 base to trimming and J lost 2 bases, with 5 bases between them. Per the germline V gene, CDR1 is MNHEY and CDR2 is SVGAGI.

This chain joins TRBV6-4 and TRBJ2-5; the D is unclear. CDR1 and CDR2 from the germline V gene are MRHNA and SNTAGT. Trimming shortened V by 4 bases and J by 4 bases, and 10 bases separated the two germline ends. The CDR3 runs 13 residues. The CDR3 nucleotides are TGTGCCAGCAGTGTTATTACGGGAGAGACCCAGTACTTC. This encodes CASSVITGETQYF.

The rearrangement uses TRBV11-1 and TRBJ2-5, with TRBD2 as a possible D gene (5 bases). This CDR3 has 13 residues. Germline CDR1 and CDR2: SGHAT and FQDESV (reference sequence). Trimming pared 5 bases from V and 4 bases from J, leaving 11 bases between. Here the CDR3 reads CASSSSAPETQYF. In DNA, the CDR3 is TGTGCCAGCAGCAGTAGCGCGCCAGAGACCCAGTACTTC.

This clonotype occurred a few times. V usage is TRBV6-1 and J usage is TRBJ2-1; 7 bases agree with TRBD1. This CDR3 is built from 15 residues. Germline V lookup: CDR1 MNHNS, CDR2 SASEGT. V lost 5 bases and J lost 2; bases outside the gene matches: 6. The CDR3 DNA reads TGTGCCAGCAGTCGAAGGGGACAGCCCTACAATGAGCAGTTCTTC. Translation: CASSRRGQPYNEQFF.

This sequence joins TRBV20-1 and TRBJ2-7; weak D call: TRBD2 (5 bases). In germline, CDR1 is DFQATT, CDR2 SNEGSKA (reference sequence). CDR3 length equals 14 residues. V lost 0 bases, J lost 7 bases, and 16 bases lay in between. CDR3 sequence (DNA): TGCAGTGCTAGAGACCGGACTGGAGCCTGGGAGCAGTACTTC. Its protein is CSARDRTGAWEQYF.

This sequence joins TRBV6-4 and TRBJ2-2; possibly TRBD1 for D (6 bases). Trimming stripped 3 bases from V and 2 bases from J, with 7 bases between. The CDR3 has 14 residues. Germline V lookup: CDR1 MRHNA, CDR2 SNTAGT. The CDR3 here is CASSEGTNTGELFF. The CDR3 nucleotides are TGTGCCAGCAGTGAGGGGACAAACACCGGGGAGCTGTTTTTT.

This clonotype was counted a single time. The chain joins TRBV29-1 to TRBJ1-2, with no clear D. V dropped 4 bases and J dropped 7 bases, with 16 bases sitting between them. This CDR3 region has 13 residues. Per germline, CDR1 SQVTM and CDR2 ANQGSEA. Here the CDR3 DNA reads TGCAGCGTTGGAAGGCCTTCGGTGGGTGGCTACACCTTC. It translates to CSVGRPSVGGYTF.

The V and J genes are TRBV9 and TRBJ1-5, with D possibly TRBD1 on 5 matching bases. Trimming took 3 bases from V and 9 from J, leaving 16 bases between them. There are 14 residues in the CDR3. Germline-derived CDR1 and CDR2 are SGDLS and YYNGEE. DNA of the CDR3: TGTGCCAGCAGCGGGGGGGATATGTCCTGGCCCCAGCATTTT. Amino acids: CASSGGDMSWPQHF.

A few counts support this clonotype. This CDR3 is CATSDLVGGVHQETQYF. In DNA, the CDR3 is TGTGCCACCAGTGATTTAGTGGGCGGAGTCCACCAAGAGACCCAGTACTTC. The chain couples TRBV24-1 to TRBJ2-5; D gene ambiguous. Germline CDR1 and CDR2: KGHDR and SFDVKD. V dropped 1 base and J dropped 0 bases, with 14 bases sitting between them. The CDR3 has 17 amino acids.

V usage is TRBV20-1 and J usage is TRBJ2-7; D gene uncertain. Trimming removed 1 base from V and 2 bases from J, with 9 bases in between. CDR1 DFQATT and CDR2 SNEGSKA come from the germline V gene (reference sequence). CDR3 length: 13 residues. Here the CDR3 reads CSARAAMTYEQYF. The DNA for the CDR3 is TGCAGTGCTAGAGCAGCAATGACCTACGAGCAGTACTTC.

This chain uses TRBV6-1 with TRBJ2-1; 7 bases agree with TRBD1. V was pared by 0 bases and J by 4 bases, with 15 bases of the junction left unmatched. The CDR3 loop spans 19 amino acids. Germline V gives CDR1 MNHNS, CDR2 SASEGT. DNA for the CDR3: TGTGCCAGCAGTGAAGCTGGGGGAACGACAGGGCGAGAATACAATGAGCAGTTCTTC. Protein: CASSEAGGTTGREYNEQFF.

This clonotype has more than one count but fewer than ten. This chain uses TRBV4-1 with TRBJ1-5, with a weak D call TRBD1 (6 bases). This CDR3 has 15 amino acids. The germline gives CDR1 MGHRA, CDR2 YSYEKL. Between the trimmed V and J ends, which lost 4 bases and 4 bases, there was a span of 14 bases. CDR3 sequence: CASSPTGFGNQPQHF. The DNA for the CDR3 is TGCGCCAGCAGCCCCACAGGGTTTGGAAATCAGCCCCAGCATTTT.

This clonotype was observed once. Without the conserved terminal phenylalanine or tryptophan, this CDR3 likely stems from a read error. The V gene is TRBV7-9, the J gene TRBJ2-5; D call uncertain. The CDR3 length is 13 residues. V dropped 3 bases and J dropped 3 bases, with 8 bases sitting between them. Germline loops: CDR1 SEHNR, CDR2 FQNEAQ (reference sequence). The CDR3: CASSFDRKETQYL. CDR3 nucleotides: TGTGCCAGCAGCTTCGACCGTAAAGAGACCCAGTACCTC.

This clonotype was observed a few times. The chain carries TRBV2 and TRBJ1-6; TRBD1 might be the D (5 bases). Germline V gene sequence: CDR1 SNHLY, CDR2 FYNNEI. The length of the CDR3 is 15 residues. V lost 7 bases to trimming and J lost 6 bases, with 16 bases between them. The chain's CDR3 is CASTLTVLRNSPLHF. CDR3 DNA sequence: TGTGCCAGCACCCTGACAGTTCTCCGTAATTCACCCCTCCACTTT.

This clonotype was seen a few times. The V gene is TRBV20-1, the J gene TRBJ2-5; TRBD2 is a possible D gene (6 bases). This CDR3 is 15 amino acids long. From germline, CDR1 is DFQATT and CDR2 SNEGSKA (reference sequence). With 2 bases removed from V and 1 base from J, the gap between germline ends came to 14 bases. CDR3 nucleotide sequence: TGCAGTGCTAGAAATGAGCGCGGGACCCAAGAGACCCAGTACTTC. As protein: CSARNERGTQETQYF.